The 9 T cell receptor beta chains below were found in one sample sequenced in a study of T cells expressing NK-cell markers. TCRdb reprocessed the 5' RACE reads, keeping one entry per CDR3 protein, no DNA. Its table records 500,000 or so distinct CDR3 sequences. The sample taken for sequencing was blood T cells: a sorted CD56 or NKG2C T cell subset, CD4+ or CD8+ T cells, or bulk PBMC T cells (not recorded which). The receptors were sampled from a man aged 18 to 30 in good health.

The V gene is TRBV6-2 or TRBV6-3, the J gene TRBJ2-3; TCRdb names TRBD1, which stays unverified in the absence of DNA. Germline lookup yields CDR1 MNHEY and CDR2 SVGEGT. This CDR3 is 17 amino acids long. The CDR3 reads CASSSHMRDPGVDTQYF.

The CDR3 protein is CASSSQDLLANTGELFF. The V gene is TRBV7-9, the J gene TRBJ2-2; TCRdb's assignment of TRBD2 cannot be checked, as there is no DNA. In germline, CDR1 is SEHNR, CDR2 FQNEAQ (reference sequence). The CDR3 covers 17 residues.

The chain uses TRBV27 and TRBJ1-6. The CDR3 consists of 15 residues. The V gene's germline CDR1 is MNHEY and CDR2 SMNVEV (reference sequence). The CDR3 protein is CASSFDGIENSPLHF.

The CDR3: CASSFASGSLTDTQYF. This sequence joins TRBV27 and TRBJ2-3; the D call of TRBD2 rests on TCRdb alone, since no DNA is present to check it. The CDR3 totals 16 residues. Germline assignment: CDR1 MNHEY and CDR2 SMNVEV (reference sequence).

The J gene is TRBJ2-7, the V gene TRBV25-1; absent DNA, TCRdb's TRBD1 call cannot be checked. CDR1 is MGHDK, CDR2 SYGVNS, per germline. The CDR3 contains 12 residues. The CDR3 here is CASSRQGSEQYF.

The V gene is TRBV7-6, the J gene TRBJ2-1; TCRdb proposes TRBD1, but this gene call is untestable without DNA. CDR1 and CDR2 (germline): SGHVS, FNYEAQ. The CDR3 totals 15 residues. The CDR3 is CASSSRDRVENEQFF.

This rearrangement joins TRBV10-3 to TRBJ1-1. This CDR3 contains 12 residues. Germline CDR1 reads ENHRY; CDR2 reads SYGVKD. CDR3: CAAGGPDTEAFF.

The chain employs TRBV5-1 and TRBJ1-4. The germline CDR1 and CDR2 sequences are SGHRS and YFSETQ. CDR3 size: 14 residues. CDR3 residues: CASSWTEANEKLFF.

The CDR3 sequence: CSARPGQLYEQYF. The V and J genes are TRBV20-1 and TRBJ2-7; TCRdb calls TRBD1, which cannot be checked without DNA. The length of the CDR3 is 13 residues. Germline values: CDR1 DFQATT, CDR2 SNEGSKA (reference sequence).